One sample yielded the 7 T cell receptor beta chains listed below, sequenced in a study of OX40 agonist ivuxolimab in advanced cancers. Repertoires were generated with immunoSEQ multiplex PCR, while TCRdb's copy carries only in-frame clones and drops some. The table has some 68,000 clones, approximately 90% seen once. This sample comprised CD4+ or CD8+ T cells sorted from blood, obtained in a trial of the OX40 agonist ivuxolimab. Source of these receptors: an adult with an advanced solid tumor such as melanoma, head and neck, liver or kidney cancer.

The gene calls are TRBV4-1 and TRBJ2-5; TRBD2 is a possible D gene (6 bases). Germline CDR1 is MGHRA and CDR2 is YSYEKL. The CDR3 consists of 18 residues. Trimming took off 0 bases at V and 1 base at J, with 18 bases between the two ends. The CDR3 DNA reads as TGCGCCAGCAGCCAAGAGAAAGGAGCGGGCCCCTTCCAAGAGACCCAGTACTTC. Translated, it gives CASSQEKGAGPFQETQYF.

The genes are TRBV5-1 and TRBJ1-1, with D unresolved. CDR3 length: 14 amino acids. CDR1 is SGHRS, CDR2 YFSETQ, per germline. Trimming shortened V by 2 bases and J by 2 bases, and 10 bases separated the two germline ends. CDR3 residues: CASSFGETNTEAFF. CDR3 bases: TGCGCCAGCAGCTTCGGGGAGACAAACACTGAAGCTTTCTTT.

The genes are TRBV7-9 and TRBJ1-2; D unclear. The V gene lost 4 bases and the J gene lost 7 bases, with 22 bases spanning the gap. This CDR3 is 16 amino acids long. From germline, CDR1 is SEHNR and CDR2 FQNEAQ (reference sequence). CDR3 nucleotide sequence: TGTGCCAGCAGCTCGTCGTACAGAGGCAGGATAGGTGGCTACACCTTC. Translating gives CASSSSYRGRIGGYTF.

The chain recombines TRBV6-5 with TRBJ2-3; D possibly matches TRBD1 or TRBD2 (6 bases each). Trimming pared 2 bases from V and 1 base from J, leaving 10 bases between. Germline loops: CDR1 MNHEY, CDR2 SVGAGI. This CDR3 is 15 amino acids long. CDR3 amino acids: CASSYLGGRTDTQYF. The CDR3 nucleotides read TGTGCCAGCAGTTACCTGGGGGGCCGCACAGATACGCAGTATTTT.

J is TRBJ1-4 and V is TRBV28; 11 nucleotides align to TRBD1. The CDR3 consists of 15 residues. After removal of 6 bases from V and 6 bases from J, the junction contained 6 bases not matched to a gene. Germline V gives CDR1 MDHEN, CDR2 SYDVKM. CDR3 coding DNA: TGTGCCAGCAGGCGGGGGGGACAGGGGGATGAAAAACTGTTTTTT. This gives the protein CASRRGGQGDEKLFF.

This chain joins TRBV5-1 and TRBJ2-7; D may correspond to TRBD1 or TRBD2 (5 bases each). In germline, CDR1 is SGHRS, CDR2 YFSETQ. Between the trimmed V and J ends, which lost 1 base and 6 bases, there was a span of 17 bases. This CDR3 is built from 15 residues. The DNA for the CDR3 is TGCGCCAGCAGCTTGAATCCGGGACCCCGGACCGAGCAGTACTTC. It translates to CASSLNPGPRTEQYF.

DNA of the CDR3: TGTGCCAGCAGCCTGAGCGGGACTAGCACAGATACGCAGTATTTT. Amino acid sequence: CASSLSGTSTDTQYF. The chain is built from TRBV11-2 and TRBJ2-3; 7 nucleotides match TRBD2. V shed 5 bases and J 0 bases; nucleotides not matched to a gene: 5. The CDR3 is 15 amino acids. Per the germline V gene, CDR1 is SGHAT and CDR2 is FQNNGV.